This T cell receptor beta chain was captured by sequencing in a study of blood T cell repertoires in COVID-19. Study summary: The United States, Italy and Spain provided the acute and convalescent COVID-19 samples. From T cells, B-cell-depleted T cells, or PBMCs came the material, which was cDNA or gDNA.

The study recruited people aged about 18 to 89 years across 24 US areas. Trimming took off 3 bases at V and 4 bases at J, with 8 bases between the two ends. Germline V gene sequence: CDR1 KGHDR, CDR2 SFDVKD. The CDR3 totals 13 residues. Assay used: immunoSEQ multiplex PCR; TCRdb lists only in-frame clones, some missing. The table includes some 290,000 clones, roughly 93% detected once. This clonotype was obtained from a woman aged 35 to 49 with acute COVID-19. What was sequenced was PBMCs or T cells enriched from blood (not recorded which). The rearrangement links TRBV24-1 to TRBJ1-2; D gene uncertain. The CDR3 DNA follows: TGTGCCACCAGTGATACGGTCTTCTATGGCTACACCTTC. It yields the protein CATSDTVFYGYTF.